This entry concerns a single TCR beta chain. The sample belongs to a study of Ad26.COV2.S vaccination and SARS-CoV-2 variants. Treatment specified: 19 received Ad26.COV2.S at low or high dose, single or two shots; several received placebo; per-sample allocation not given. Samples analyzed were those drawn on day 63 after the first vaccine or placebo injection. The table came from immunoSEQ multiplex PCR; TCRdb's copy has only in-frame clones and leaves some out. The sample consists of 200,000 to 300,000 clones, roughly 90% of them appearing once. The sample here was peripheral blood, taken in a trial of Ad26.COV2.S vaccine versus placebo. The receptor's source is a person between 18 and 65 years old who received the Ad26.COV2.S COVID-19 vaccine or a placebo.

The CDR3 DNA reads TGTGCCAGCAGCACTGAGCCCGACACAGATACGCAGTATTTT. Translating it yields CASSTEPDTDTQYF. This rearrangement joins TRBV5-8 to TRBJ2-3; D is uncertain. The CDR3 covers 14 residues. Germline lookup yields CDR1 SGHTS and CDR2 YDEGEE. V was shortened by 4 bases and J by 2 bases, with 11 bases between the two germline ends. Full variable domain (missing parts from reference TRBV5-8 and TRBJ2-3): EAGVTQSPTHLIKTRGQQATLRCSPISGHTSVYWYQQALGLGLQFLLWYDEGEERNRGNFPPRFSGRQFPNYSSELNVNALELEDSALYLCASSTEPDTDTQYFGPGTRLTVL.